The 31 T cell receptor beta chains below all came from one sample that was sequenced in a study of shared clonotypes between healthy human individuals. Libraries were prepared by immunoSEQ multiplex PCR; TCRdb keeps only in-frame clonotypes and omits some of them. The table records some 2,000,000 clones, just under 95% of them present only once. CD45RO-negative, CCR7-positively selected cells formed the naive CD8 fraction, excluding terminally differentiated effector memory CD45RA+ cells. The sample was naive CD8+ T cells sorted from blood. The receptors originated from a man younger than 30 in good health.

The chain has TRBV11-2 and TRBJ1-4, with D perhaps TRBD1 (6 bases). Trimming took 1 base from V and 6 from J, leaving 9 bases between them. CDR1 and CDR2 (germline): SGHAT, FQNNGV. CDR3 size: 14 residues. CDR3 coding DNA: TGTGCCAGCAGCTTAGCGGGGACACATGAAAAACTGTTTTTT. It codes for CASSLAGTHEKLFF.

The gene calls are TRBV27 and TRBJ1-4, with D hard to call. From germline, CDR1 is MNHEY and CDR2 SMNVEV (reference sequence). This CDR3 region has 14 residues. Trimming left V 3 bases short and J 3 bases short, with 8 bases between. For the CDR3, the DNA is TGTGCCAGCAGTTTGGAGTGGGCTAATGAAAAACTGTTTTTT. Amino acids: CASSLEWANEKLFF.

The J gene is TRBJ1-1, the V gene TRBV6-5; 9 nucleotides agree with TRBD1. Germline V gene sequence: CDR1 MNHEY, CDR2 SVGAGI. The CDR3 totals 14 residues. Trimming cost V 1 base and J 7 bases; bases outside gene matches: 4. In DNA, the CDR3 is TGTGCCAGCAGTTACTTTTGGACAGGGGATGAAGCTTTCTTT. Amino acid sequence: CASSYFWTGDEAFF.

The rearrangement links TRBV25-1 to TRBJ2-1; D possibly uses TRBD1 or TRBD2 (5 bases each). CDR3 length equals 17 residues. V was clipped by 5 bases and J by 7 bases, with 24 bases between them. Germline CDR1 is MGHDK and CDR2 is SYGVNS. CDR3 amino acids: CASSPSRGVSSSNEQFF. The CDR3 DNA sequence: TGTGCCAGCAGTCCCTCGCGAGGGGTCAGCTCCTCGAATGAGCAGTTCTTC.

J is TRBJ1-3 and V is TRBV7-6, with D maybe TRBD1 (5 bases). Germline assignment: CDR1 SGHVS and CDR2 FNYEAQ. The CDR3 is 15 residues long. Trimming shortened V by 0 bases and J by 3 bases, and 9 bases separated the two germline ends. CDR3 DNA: TGTGCCAGCAGCTTAGCCGGGACGGGTGGAAACACCATATATTTT. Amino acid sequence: CASSLAGTGGNTIYF.

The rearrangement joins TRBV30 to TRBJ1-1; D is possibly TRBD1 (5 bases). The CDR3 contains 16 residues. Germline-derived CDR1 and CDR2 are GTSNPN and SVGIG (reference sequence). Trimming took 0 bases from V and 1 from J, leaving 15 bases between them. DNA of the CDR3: TGTGCCTGGAGTGTAAGTCAGGCAGGGCCGAACACTGAAGCTTTCTTT. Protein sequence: CAWSVSQAGPNTEAFF.

Here the CDR3 DNA reads TGTGCCAGCAGCTTAGACACGTACGAGCAGTACTTC. Its translation: CASSLDTYEQYF. The gene calls are TRBV13 and TRBJ2-7; D unclear. V lost 1 base and J 4 bases, leaving 5 bases between the germline ends. This CDR3 has 12 residues. Germline V gene sequence: CDR1 PRHDT, CDR2 FYEKMQ (reference sequence).

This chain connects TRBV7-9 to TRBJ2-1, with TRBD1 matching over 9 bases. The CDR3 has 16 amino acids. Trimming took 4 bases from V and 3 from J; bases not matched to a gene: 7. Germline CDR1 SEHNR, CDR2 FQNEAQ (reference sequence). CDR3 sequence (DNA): TGTGCCAGCAGCTGGCAGGGACAGGGCGGCTACAATGAGCAGTTCTTC. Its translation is CASSWQGQGGYNEQFF.

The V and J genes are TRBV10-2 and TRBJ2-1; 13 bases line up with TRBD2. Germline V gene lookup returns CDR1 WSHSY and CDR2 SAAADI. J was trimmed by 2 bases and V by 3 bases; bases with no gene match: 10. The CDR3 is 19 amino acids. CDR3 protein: CASSENPGLAGLTYNEQFF. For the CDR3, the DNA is TGCGCCAGCAGTGAAAACCCGGGACTAGCGGGGCTGACCTACAATGAGCAGTTCTTC.

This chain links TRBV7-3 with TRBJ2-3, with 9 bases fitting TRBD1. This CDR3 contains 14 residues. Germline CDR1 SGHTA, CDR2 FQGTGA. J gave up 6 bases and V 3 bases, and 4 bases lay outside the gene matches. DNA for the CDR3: TGTGCCAGCAGCTTGAACAGGGGGCCGGATACGCAGTATTTT. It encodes CASSLNRGPDTQYF.

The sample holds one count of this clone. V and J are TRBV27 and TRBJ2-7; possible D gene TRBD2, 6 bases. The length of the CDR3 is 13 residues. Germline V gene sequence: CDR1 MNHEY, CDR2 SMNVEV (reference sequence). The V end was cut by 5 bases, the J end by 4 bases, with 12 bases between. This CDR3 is CASSPGLMYEQYF. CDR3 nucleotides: TGTGCCAGCAGTCCGGGACTTATGTACGAGCAGTACTTC.

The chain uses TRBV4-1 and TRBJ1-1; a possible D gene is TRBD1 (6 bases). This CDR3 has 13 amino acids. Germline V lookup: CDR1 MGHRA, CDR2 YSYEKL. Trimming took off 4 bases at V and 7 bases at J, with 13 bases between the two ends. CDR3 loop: CASSLLGQIEAFF. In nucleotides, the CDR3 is TGCGCCAGCAGCCTACTCGGACAGATTGAAGCTTTCTTT.

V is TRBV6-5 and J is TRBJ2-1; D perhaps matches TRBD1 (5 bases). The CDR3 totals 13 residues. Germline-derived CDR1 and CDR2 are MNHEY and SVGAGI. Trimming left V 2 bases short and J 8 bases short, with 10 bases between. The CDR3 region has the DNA TGTGCCAGCAGTTACGCAGGGTGGGATGAGCAGTTCTTC. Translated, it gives CASSYAGWDEQFF.

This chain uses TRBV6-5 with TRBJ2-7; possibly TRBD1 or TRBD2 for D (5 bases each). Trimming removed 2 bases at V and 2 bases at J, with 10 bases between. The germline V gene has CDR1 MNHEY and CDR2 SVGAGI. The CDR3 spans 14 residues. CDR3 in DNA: TGTGCCAGCAGTTACGGGGACGGAACCTACGAGCAGTACTTC. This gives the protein CASSYGDGTYEQYF.

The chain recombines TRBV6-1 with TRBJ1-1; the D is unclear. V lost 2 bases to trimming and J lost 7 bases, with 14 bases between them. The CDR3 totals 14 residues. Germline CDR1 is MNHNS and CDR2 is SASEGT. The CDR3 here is CASSEYTLGGEAFF. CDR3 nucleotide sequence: TGTGCCAGCAGTGAATATACTCTCGGAGGTGAAGCTTTCTTT.

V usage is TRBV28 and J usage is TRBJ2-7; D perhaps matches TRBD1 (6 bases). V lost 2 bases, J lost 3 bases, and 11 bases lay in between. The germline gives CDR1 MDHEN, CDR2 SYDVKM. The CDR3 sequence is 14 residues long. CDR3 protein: CASSLHRVDYEQYF. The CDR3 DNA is TGTGCCAGCAGTTTACACAGGGTCGACTACGAGCAGTACTTC.

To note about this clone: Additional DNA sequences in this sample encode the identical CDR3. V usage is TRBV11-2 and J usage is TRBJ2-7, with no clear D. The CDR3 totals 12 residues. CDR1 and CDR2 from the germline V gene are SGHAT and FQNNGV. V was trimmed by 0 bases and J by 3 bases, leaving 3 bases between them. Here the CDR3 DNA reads TGTGCCAGCAGCTTAGACGACTACGAGCAGTACTTC. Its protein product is CASSLDDYEQYF.

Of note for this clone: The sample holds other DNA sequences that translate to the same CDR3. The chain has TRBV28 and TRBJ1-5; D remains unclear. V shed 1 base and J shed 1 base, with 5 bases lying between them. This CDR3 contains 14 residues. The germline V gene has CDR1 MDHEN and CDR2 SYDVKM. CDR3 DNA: TGTGCCAGCAGTTTATCTGGCAGCAATCAGCCCCAGCATTTT. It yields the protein CASSLSGSNQPQHF.

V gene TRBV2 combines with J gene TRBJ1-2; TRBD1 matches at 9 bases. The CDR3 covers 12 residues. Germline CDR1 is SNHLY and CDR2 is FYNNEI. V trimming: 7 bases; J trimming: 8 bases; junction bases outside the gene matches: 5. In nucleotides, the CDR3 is TGTGCCAGCAATACAGGGGGCGCGGGCTACACCTTC. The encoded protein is CASNTGGAGYTF. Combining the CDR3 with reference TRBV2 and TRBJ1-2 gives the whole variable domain EPEVTQTPSHQVTQMGQEVILRCVPISNHLYFYWYRQILGQKVEFLVSFYNNEISEKSEIFDDQFSVERPDGSNFTLKIRSTKLEDSAMYFCASNTGGAGYTFGSGTRLTVV.

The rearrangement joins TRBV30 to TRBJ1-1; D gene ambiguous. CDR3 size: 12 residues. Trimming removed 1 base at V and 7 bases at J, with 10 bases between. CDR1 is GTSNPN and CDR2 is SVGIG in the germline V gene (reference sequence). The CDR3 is CAWSGRVSEAFF. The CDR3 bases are TGTGCCTGGAGTGGCCGGGTCAGTGAAGCTTTCTTT.

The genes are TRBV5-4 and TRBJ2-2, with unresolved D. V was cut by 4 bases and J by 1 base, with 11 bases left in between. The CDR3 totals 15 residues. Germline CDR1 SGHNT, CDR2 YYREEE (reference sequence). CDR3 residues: CASSPGTQNTGELFF. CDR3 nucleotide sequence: TGTGCCAGCAGCCCCGGAACGCAGAACACCGGGGAGCTGTTTTTT. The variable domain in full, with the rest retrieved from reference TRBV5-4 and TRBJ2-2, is ETGVTQSPTHLIKTRGQQVTLRCSSQSGHNTVSWYQQALGQGPQFIFQYYREEENGRGNFPPRFSGLQFPNYSSELNVNALELDDSALYLCASSPGTQNTGELFFGEGSRLTVL.

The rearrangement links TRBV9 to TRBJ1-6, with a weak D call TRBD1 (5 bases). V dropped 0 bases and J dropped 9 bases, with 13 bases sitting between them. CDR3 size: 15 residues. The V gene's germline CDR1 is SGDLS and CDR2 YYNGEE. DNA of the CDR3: TGTGCCAGCAGCGTAGATGGGGGATATGGTTCACCCCTCCACTTT. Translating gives CASSVDGGYGSPLHF.

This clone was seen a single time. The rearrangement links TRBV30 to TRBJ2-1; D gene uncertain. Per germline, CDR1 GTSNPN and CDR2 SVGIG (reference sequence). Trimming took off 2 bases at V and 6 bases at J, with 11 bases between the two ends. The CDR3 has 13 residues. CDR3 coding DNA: TGTGCCTGGAGTTTTTCGGCAGGCAATGAGCAGTTCTTC. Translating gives CAWSFSAGNEQFF.

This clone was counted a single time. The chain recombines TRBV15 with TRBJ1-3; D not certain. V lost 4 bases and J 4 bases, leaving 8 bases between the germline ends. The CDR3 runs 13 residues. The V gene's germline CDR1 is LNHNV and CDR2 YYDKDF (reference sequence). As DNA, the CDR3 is TGTGCCACCAGCAACACCTTAGGAAACACCATATATTTT. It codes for CATSNTLGNTIYF.

The CDR3 coding sequence is TGTGCCAGCAGCCCCGTACAGGGGGCTCACTATGGCTACACCTTC. Translating gives CASSPVQGAHYGYTF. V gene TRBV14 combines with J gene TRBJ1-2; 9 bases are a match to TRBD1. The V gene end was trimmed by 4 bases and the J gene end by 3 bases; junction bases not matched to a gene: 6. The CDR3 totals 15 residues. Germline CDR1 reads SGHDN; CDR2 reads FVKESK.

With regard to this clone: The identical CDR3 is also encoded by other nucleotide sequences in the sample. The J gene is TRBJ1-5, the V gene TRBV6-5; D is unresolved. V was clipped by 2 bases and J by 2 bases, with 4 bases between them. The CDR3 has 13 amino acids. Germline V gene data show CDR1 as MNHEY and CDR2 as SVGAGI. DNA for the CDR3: TGTGCCAGCAGTTACGGTGGCAATCAGCCCCAGCATTTT. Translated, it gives CASSYGGNQPQHF.

CDR3 in DNA: TGTGCCAGTAGTCCTTCCGGGACAGCGGGAAGGGAGCAGTACTTC. Translating it yields CASSPSGTAGREQYF. The chain couples TRBV19 to TRBJ2-7, with D perhaps TRBD1 or TRBD2 (7 bases each). Trimming removed 5 bases from V and 7 bases from J, with 21 bases in between. This CDR3 region has 15 residues. The germline gives CDR1 LNHDA, CDR2 SQIVND (reference sequence). Full variable domain (remainder filled in from reference TRBV19 and TRBJ2-7): DGGITQSPKYLFRKEGQNVTLSCEQNLNHDAMYWYRQDPGQGLRLIYYSQIVNDFQKGDIAEGYSVSREKKESFPLTVTSAQKNPTAFYLCASSPSGTAGREQYFGPGTRLTVT.

The CDR3 region has the DNA TGTGCCAGCAGCTTGGGGTCTCCAAACATTCAGTACTTC. Residues: CASSLGSPNIQYF. This sequence joins TRBV5-6 and TRBJ2-4; D gene ambiguous. V lost 0 bases to trimming and J lost 6 bases, with 7 bases between them. CDR3 length: 13 residues. Germline assignment: CDR1 SGHDT and CDR2 YYEEEE. The variable domain in full, with the rest retrieved from reference TRBV5-6 and TRBJ2-4, is DAGVTQSPTHLIKTRGQQVTLRCSPKSGHDTVSWYQQALGQGPQFIFQYYEEEERQRGNFPDRFSGHQFPNYSSELNVNALLLGDSALYLCASSLGSPNIQYFGAGTRLSVL.

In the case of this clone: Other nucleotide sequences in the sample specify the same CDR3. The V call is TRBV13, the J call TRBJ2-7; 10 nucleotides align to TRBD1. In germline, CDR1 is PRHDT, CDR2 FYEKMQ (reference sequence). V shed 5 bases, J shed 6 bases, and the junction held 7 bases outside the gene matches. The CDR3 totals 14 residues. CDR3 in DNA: TGTGCCAGCAGCCCCGGGACAGGGGTTGTCGAGCAGTACTTC. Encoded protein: CASSPGTGVVEQYF.

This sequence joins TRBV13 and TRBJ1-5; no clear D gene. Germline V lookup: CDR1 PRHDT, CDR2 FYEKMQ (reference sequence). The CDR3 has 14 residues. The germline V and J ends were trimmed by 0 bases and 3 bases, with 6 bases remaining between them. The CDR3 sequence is CASSLGRINQPQHF. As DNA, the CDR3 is TGTGCCAGCAGCTTAGGACGGATCAATCAGCCCCAGCATTTT.

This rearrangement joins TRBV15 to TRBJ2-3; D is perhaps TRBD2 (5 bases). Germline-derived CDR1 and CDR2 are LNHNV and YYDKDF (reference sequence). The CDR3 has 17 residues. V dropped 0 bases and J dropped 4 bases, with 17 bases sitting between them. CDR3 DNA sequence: TGTGCCACCAGCAGAGATCGAGGGCCTGTGGCCGCAGATACGCAGTATTTT. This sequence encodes CATSRDRGPVAADTQYF.